The clone carrying this T cell receptor (beta chain) was seen at least ten times. Its antigen is not identified. This entry belongs to a study of molecular identifiers for immune sequencing clone quantification. Study-wide results and caveats: Same-barcode identical TCR molecules could make highly expanded clones look smaller than they are. Whereas clones above 20 RNA copies held under 1% of naive-cell molecules, they held over 98% of effector molecules.

Sorting defined naive CD8 T cells as CD8+CD4-CCR7+CD45RA+. The CDR3 is made up of 12 amino acids. Between the trimmed V and J ends, which lost 0 bases and 7 bases, there was a span of 6 bases. The germline V gene has CDR1 MGHRA and CDR2 YSYEKL. As previously described, bulk TCR libraries were made using listed TCR primers. TCRdb analysed the PCR reads with MiXCR anew, one entry per CDR3 protein. This sample has hundreds of thousands of distinct CDR3 sequences, with approximately 20% found just once. The sample comprised naive CD8+ T cells from blood, with Jurkat cell RNA spiked in. Subset denoted: FACS-sorted CD8+CD4-CCR7+CD45RA+ naive T cells. The chain links TRBV4-1 to TRBJ1-1, with D unclear. The source is a human donor in good health. Some libraries in this study had Jurkat cell RNA spiked in. CDR3 nucleotides: TGCGCCAGCAGCCAAGATGGGTATGAAGCTTTCTTT. Translated, it gives CASSQDGYEAFF.